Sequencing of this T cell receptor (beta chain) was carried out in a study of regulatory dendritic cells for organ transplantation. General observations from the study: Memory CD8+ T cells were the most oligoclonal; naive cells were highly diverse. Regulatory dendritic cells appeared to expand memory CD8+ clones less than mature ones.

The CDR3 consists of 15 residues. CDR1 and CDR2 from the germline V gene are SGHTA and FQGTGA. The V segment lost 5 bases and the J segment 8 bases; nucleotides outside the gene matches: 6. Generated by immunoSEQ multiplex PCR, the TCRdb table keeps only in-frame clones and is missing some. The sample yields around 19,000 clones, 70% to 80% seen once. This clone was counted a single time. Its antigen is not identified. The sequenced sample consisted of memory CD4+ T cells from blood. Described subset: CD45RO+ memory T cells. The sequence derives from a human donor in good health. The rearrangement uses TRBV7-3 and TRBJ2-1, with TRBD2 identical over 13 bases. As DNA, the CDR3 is TGTGCCAGCAGCAAGGGACTAGCGGGGTCAGATGAGCAGTTCTTC. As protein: CASSKGLAGSDEQFF.